This entry features one T cell receptor (beta chain) sequence. Its antigen has not been determined. No base quality information exists; no much larger clone differs at one position. These data originate in a study of beta chain features in type 1 diabetes (dated by TCRdb to 2016 to 2019). Regarding the research as a whole: Patients and healthy donors did not differ in mean age, gender distribution, total cell number or subset yield. Regulatory and stem cell-like memory subsets were obtained from only 8 patients and about eight healthy donors, while naive and central memory subsets were obtained from all 30 or so donors. A total of 107,917,701 sorted cells were examined across all samples, and RNA yield correlated strongly with the number of cells per subset. In the study, recently diagnosed type 1 diabetes patients and matched healthy donors were compared on the TCRB repertoires of their sorted circulating CD4+ T cell subsets. The paper's findings and limits, for the study overall: PCR might favor shorter templates, but patient and control samples were amplified and corrected together, so any skew would affect both groups equally. Naive, central memory and regulatory TCRB repertoires appeared to be more similar among patients than among healthy donors. Patients with type 1 diabetes made fewer insertions and deleted more nucleotides at VDJ recombination sites, implying thymic rearrangement abnormalities. Because the HLA sub-analyses included only small numbers of individuals, any influence of HLA type on TCRB rearrangement was left unresolved. Because cDNA rather than genomic DNA was sequenced, highly expressing activated cells could have been over-represented, although no difference in activation and CD3 levels was found between groups. A moderate but significant shortening of TCRB CDR3 length was observed in type 1 diabetes patients in all four CD4+ subsets.

Reading from cysteine to phenylalanine, the CDR3 counts 16 amino acids. Only the CDR3 DNA stays, 48 bases, in frame from base 1. CDR1 and CDR2 (SGHTA, FQGNSA) derive from the germline V gene. Trimming accounts for 2 bases at V and 7 bases at J, while the number of junction bases matched to no gene is 10. The entire isolated RNA was reverse transcribed using the High Capacity cDNA Reverse Transcription Kit, and thus expressed TCRB transcripts were sequenced. Deep immunoSEQ sequencing was performed on naive, central memory and regulatory T cell samples, with an average of around 3.5 million total reads per sample. Sorted cells were lysed in RLT buffer and RNA was extracted with DNase-treated RNeasy Micro or Mini kits, depending on cell number. To prevent cross-contamination, each cell subset was processed individually, whereas patient and healthy donor samples were processed jointly. The immunoSEQ multiplex PCR was used to amplify TCRB sequences from cDNA, yielding 87-bp fragments that span the CDR3 region. The amplicons were sequenced using the Illumina HiSeq platform. In the paper's pipeline: PCR bias was corrected computationally using synthetic template baselines, and reads within Hamming distance 2 were collapsed, with unmergeable singletons discarded. By aligning reads against IMGT, V, D and J genes, CDR3 length, and insertions or deletions at six rearrangement sites were assigned. Within each subset, clonotype counts were normalized to sorted cell number, after which true diversity and Gini coefficients were computed with the tcR R package. The overlap coefficient, calculated on TCRB nucleotide sequences, was used to quantify repertoire sharing. TCRdb obtained this table from immuneACCESS and retained in-frame rearrangements with V and J assigned. These tables miss some clones; where compared with another copy, unresolved V genes account for less than half of the shortfall, and the remainder is unexplained. The DNA gave D and trimming, while V, J and clone size come from that table. The sample profile shows about 180,000 clones; about 12% of them were found once. In total, the top ten clones hold around 0.63% of the sample.

From each donor, a single peripheral blood sample of 100 to 150 mL on average was drawn into heparinised tubes. Naive, central memory, regulatory and stem cell-like memory CD4+ T cells were sorted on a BD FACSAria II using a panel including CD45RO, CCR7, CD25, CD127, CD95 and CD27. Every sorted population had a purity above 95%. PBMCs were isolated right away by Lymphoprep density gradient centrifugation and were stained directly, without culture. Samples were stained and sorted in pairs, with one healthy donor and one patient per experiment, so that batch effects were minimized. This TCR was recovered from a woman under 30 in good health. The rearranged segments are TRBV7-2 and TRBJ2-1, with 8 bases in between that match TRBD2. Sequenced material: central memory CD4+ T cells from blood. The CDR3 here reads CASSLTSGTQWNEQFF. The bases read TGTGCCAGCAGCTTAACTAGCGGTACACAATGGAATGAGCAGTTCTTC. The full variable domain, with segments outside the CDR3 supplied by the reference TRBV7-2 and TRBJ2-1 proteins, appears as GAGVSQSPSNKVTEKGKDVELRCDPISGHTALYWYRQSLGQGLEFLIYFQGNSAPDKSGLPSDRFSAERTGGSVSTLTIQRTQQEDSAVYLCASSLTSGTQWNEQFFGPGTRLTVL.